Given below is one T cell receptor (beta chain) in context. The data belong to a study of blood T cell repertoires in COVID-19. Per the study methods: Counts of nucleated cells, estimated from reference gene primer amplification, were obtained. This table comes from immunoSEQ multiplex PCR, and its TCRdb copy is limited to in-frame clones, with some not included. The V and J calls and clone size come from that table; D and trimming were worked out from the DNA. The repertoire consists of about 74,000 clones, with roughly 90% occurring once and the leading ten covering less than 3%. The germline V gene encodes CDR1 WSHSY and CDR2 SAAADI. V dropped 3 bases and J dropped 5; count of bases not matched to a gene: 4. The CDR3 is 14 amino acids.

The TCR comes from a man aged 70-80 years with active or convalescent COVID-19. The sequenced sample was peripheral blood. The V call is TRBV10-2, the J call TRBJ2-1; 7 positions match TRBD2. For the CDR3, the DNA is TGCGCCAGCAGTGACCAGCGGGGCCACAATGAGCAGTTCTTC. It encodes CASSDQRGHNEQFF.